This TCR beta chain was recorded in a study of blood T cell repertoires in COVID-19 (dated by TCRdb to about 2020). Looking at the study overall: Samples covering the acute and convalescent phases of COVID-19 were provided by collaborators in the United States, Italy and Spain. The material from the prospective study consisted of cDNA or gDNA derived from T cells, B-cell-depleted T cells, or PBMCs. The dataset comprised deeply sampled blood TCRbeta repertoires from subjects exposed to, actively infected with, or recovered from COVID-19. The repertoires were made available in a free public database intended to serve as a resource for research on the immune response to SARS-CoV-2. Samples came from the ongoing ImmuneRACE study (first 160 participants) plus 1,254 subjects from 6 global collaborators. A de-identified subject ID, COVID-19 status, age in years and sex were almost always included in the sample metadata. Where HLA class I and class II types were available, the types were taken from metadata supplied by the sample provider, not from assay-based typing. Points the paper makes about the study in general: The amount of clinical and demographic metadata varied by source and participant and was provided uncurated.

Comment on this clone: What antigen it recognizes has not been identified. No base quality values were provided; no much bigger clone lies one nucleotide off.

Collaborating institutions collected whole blood in K2EDTA tubes following their own protocols. For TCRbeta analysis, collaborators shipped samples in one of three forms: frozen whole blood, isolated PBMCs, or DNA extracted from either of those sample types. Its CDR3 holds 16 amino acids, cysteine through phenylalanine. Left in the record is the CDR3 DNA by itself, 48 bases read in frame from the first base. The junction carries 12 bases between V and J, which are trimmed by 6 bases and 0 bases respectively. Reading the germline V gene gives CDR1 MDHEN and CDR2 SYDVKM. TCRbeta CDR3 regions were amplified from genomic DNA by means of the immunoSEQ Assay, a bias-controlled multiplex PCR. As for the authors' bioinformatics: Nucleated cell counts per sample were estimated from amplification of reference gene primers within the assay. Sequence reads were collapsed and filtered to measure the absolute abundance of every unique TCRbeta CDR3 rearrangement. For each sample, productive Simpson clonality was calculated as the square root of Simpson's diversity index across productive rearrangements. Held by TCRdb, this immuneACCESS table contains in-frame sequences only and omits some clones. Under half of the omission traces to an unresolved V gene where checked; the cause of the rest is unknown. V and J calls and clone size are as listed in that table; D and trimming were resolved from the DNA. The sample records approximately 290,000 clones, approximately 90% of which are singletons. The top ten clones comprise roughly 0.8% of the sample.

Source material: peripheral blood. The V and J segments used are TRBV28 and TRBJ2-6, with the identity of the D gene unclear. This receptor was taken from a man aged 25 to 45 with acute or convalescent COVID-19. The DNA is as follows: TGTGCCAGCAGAGTCAGGCTAAGCTCTGGGGCCAACGTCCTGACTTTC. Translated, this is CASRVRLSSGANVLTF.